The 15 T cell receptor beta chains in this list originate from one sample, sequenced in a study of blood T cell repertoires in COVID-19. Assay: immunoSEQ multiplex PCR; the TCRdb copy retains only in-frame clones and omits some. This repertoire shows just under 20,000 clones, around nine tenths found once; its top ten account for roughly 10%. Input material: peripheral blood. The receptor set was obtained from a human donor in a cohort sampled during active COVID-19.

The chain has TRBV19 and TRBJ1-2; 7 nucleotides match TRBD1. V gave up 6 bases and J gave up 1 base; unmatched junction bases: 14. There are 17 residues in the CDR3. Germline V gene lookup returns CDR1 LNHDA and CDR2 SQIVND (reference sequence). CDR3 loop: CASSRDSRGVLNYGYTF. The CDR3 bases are TGTGCCAGTAGCAGGGACAGTCGAGGCGTACTTAACTATGGCTACACCTTC.

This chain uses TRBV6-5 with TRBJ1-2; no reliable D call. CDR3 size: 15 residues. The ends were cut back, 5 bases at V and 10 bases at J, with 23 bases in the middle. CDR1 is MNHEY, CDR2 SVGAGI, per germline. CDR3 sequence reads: CASSRTPAGPGDYTF. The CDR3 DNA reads TGTGCCAGCAGTCGTACTCCAGCAGGCCCAGGTGACTACACCTTC.

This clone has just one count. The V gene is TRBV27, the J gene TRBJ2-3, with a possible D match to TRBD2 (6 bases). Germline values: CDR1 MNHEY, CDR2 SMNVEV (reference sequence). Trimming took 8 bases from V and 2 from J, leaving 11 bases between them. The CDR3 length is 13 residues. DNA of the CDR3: TGTGCCAGCCAGGACTACATCACAGATACGCAGTATTTT. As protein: CASQDYITDTQYF.

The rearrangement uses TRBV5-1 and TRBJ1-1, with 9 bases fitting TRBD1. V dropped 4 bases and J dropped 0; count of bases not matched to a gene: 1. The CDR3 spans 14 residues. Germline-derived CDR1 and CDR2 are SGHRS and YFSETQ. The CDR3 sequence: CASSGTGMNTEAFF. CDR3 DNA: TGCGCCAGCAGCGGGACAGGGATGAACACTGAAGCTTTCTTT.

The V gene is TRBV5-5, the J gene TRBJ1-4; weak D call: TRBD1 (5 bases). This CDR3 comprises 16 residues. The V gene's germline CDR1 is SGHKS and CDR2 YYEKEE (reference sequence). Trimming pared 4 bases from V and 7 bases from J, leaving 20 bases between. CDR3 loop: CASSHGSLGGVEKLFF. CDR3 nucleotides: TGTGCCAGCAGCCACGGGTCCTTGGGAGGGGTTGAAAAACTGTTTTTT.

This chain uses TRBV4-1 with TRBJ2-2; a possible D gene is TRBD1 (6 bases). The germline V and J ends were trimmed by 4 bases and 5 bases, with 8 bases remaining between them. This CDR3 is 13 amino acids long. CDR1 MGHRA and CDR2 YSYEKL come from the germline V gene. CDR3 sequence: CASSLTGTGELFF. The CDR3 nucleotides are TGCGCCAGCAGCCTAACAGGGACCGGGGAGCTGTTTTTT.

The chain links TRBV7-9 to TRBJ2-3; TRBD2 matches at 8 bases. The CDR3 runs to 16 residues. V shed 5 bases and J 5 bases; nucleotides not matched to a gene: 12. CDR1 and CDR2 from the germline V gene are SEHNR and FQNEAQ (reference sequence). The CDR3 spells CASSGIKRGPEDTQYF. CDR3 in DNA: TGTGCCAGCAGCGGAATAAAGCGGGGGCCTGAAGATACGCAGTATTTT.

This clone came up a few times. The CDR3 coding sequence is TGTGCCACCGCTACAGCGGGATGGGTCAAAAACATTCAGTACTTC. Translated, it gives CATATAGWVKNIQYF. The rearrangement links TRBV19 to TRBJ2-4; 7 positions agree with TRBD2. The CDR3 spans 15 residues. Germline V gene sequence: CDR1 LNHDA, CDR2 SQIVND (reference sequence). V shed 10 bases and J 3 bases; nucleotides not matched to a gene: 12. Full variable domain (rest looked up from reference TRBV19 and TRBJ2-4): DGGITQSPKYLFRKEGQNVTLSCEQNLNHDAMYWYRQDPGQGLRLIYYSQIVNDFQKGDIAEGYSVSREKKESFPLTVTSAQKNPTAFYLCATATAGWVKNIQYFGAGTRLSVL.

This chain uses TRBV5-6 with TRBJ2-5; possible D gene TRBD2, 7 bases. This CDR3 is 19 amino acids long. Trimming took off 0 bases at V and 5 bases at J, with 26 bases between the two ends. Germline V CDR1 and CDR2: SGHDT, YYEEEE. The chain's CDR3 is CASSLEVGGLPTQGETQYF. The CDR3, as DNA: TGTGCCAGCAGCTTGGAGGTGGGGGGGCTCCCTACACAAGGGGAGACCCAGTACTTC.

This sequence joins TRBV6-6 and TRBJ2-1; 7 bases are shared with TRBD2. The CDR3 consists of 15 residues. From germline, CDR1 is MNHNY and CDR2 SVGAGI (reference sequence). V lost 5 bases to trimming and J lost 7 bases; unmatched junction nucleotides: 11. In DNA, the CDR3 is TGTGCCAGCAGTCCCCAGCGGGGAATTATGAATGAGCAGTTCTTC. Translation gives CASSPQRGIMNEQFF.

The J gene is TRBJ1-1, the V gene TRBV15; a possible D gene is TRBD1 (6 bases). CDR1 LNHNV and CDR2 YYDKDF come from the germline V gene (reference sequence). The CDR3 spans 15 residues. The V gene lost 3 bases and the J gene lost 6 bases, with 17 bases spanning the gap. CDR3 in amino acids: CATSSTQGPGSEAFF. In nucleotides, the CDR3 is TGTGCCACCAGCAGTACTCAGGGGCCTGGGTCTGAAGCTTTCTTT.

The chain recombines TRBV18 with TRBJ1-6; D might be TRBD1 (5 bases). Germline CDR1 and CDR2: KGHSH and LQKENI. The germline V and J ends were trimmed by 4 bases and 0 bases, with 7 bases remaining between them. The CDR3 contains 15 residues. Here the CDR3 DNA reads TGTGCCAGCTCACTCGACAGCTCCTATAATTCACCCCTCCACTTT. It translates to CASSLDSSYNSPLHF.

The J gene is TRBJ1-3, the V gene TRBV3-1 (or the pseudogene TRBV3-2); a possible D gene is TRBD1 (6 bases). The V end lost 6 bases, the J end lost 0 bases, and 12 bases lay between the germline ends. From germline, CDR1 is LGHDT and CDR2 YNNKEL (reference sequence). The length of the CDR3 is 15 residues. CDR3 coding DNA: TGTGCCAGCAGTGAACAGGGCAACTCTGGAAACACCATATATTTT. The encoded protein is CASSEQGNSGNTIYF.

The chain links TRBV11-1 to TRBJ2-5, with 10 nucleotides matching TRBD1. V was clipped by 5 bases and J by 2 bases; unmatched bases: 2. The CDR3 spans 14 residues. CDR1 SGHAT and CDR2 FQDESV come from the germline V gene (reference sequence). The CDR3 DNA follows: TGTGCCAGCAGCCCGGGACAGGGGCAAGAGACCCAGTACTTC. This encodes CASSPGQGQETQYF. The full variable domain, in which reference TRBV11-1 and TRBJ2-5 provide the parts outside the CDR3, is EAEVAQSPRYKITEKSQAVAFWCDPISGHATLYWYRQILGQGPELLVQFQDESVVDDSQLPKDRFSAERLKGVDSTLKIQPAELGDSAMYLCASSPGQGQETQYFGPGTRLLVL.

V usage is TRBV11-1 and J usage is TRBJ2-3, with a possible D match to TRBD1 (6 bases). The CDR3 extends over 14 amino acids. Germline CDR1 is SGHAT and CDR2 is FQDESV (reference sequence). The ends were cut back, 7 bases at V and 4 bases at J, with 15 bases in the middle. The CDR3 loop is CASMIQGFSDTQYF. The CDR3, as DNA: TGTGCCAGCATGATACAGGGTTTTTCAGATACGCAGTATTTT.